A selection of T cell receptor beta chains follows, all from one sample in a study of blood T cell repertoires in COVID-19. Only in-frame clones appear in the TCRdb table, and some are missing; sequencing was by immunoSEQ multiplex PCR. The table has 200,000 to 300,000 clones, 65% to 90% seen once; the top ten hold under 2.5%. Sequencing input: peripheral blood. The receptors stem from a man in his forties who had recovered from COVID-19. Both conserved end residues are part of each CDR3. Each record gives: D gene, V gene, clone size, J gene, CDR3 DNA, CDR3 protein. A D gene is named only where the DNA matches it firmly. Clone sizes are given selectively: once, few, many, or a class where the clone is expanded.

D gene: -; V gene: TRBV18; clone size: -; J gene: TRBJ1-1; CDR3 DNA: TGTGCCAGCTCACCGGGGGGGGCGAACACTGAAGCTTTCTTT; CDR3 protein: CASSPGGANTEAFF
D gene: TRBD2; V gene: TRBV7-8; clone size: -; J gene: TRBJ2-2; CDR3 DNA: TGTGCCAGCAGCTCGGGACTAGCGGGAGGGCCTTGGGCCGGGGAGCTGTTTTTT; CDR3 protein: CASSSGLAGGPWAGELFF
D gene: -; V gene: TRBV25-1; clone size: -; J gene: TRBJ1-6; CDR3 DNA: TGTGCCAGCGGCTCCTTAAATTCACCCCTCCACTTT; CDR3 protein: CASGSLNSPLHF
D gene: -; V gene: TRBV5-6; clone size: -; J gene: TRBJ2-7; CDR3 DNA: TGTGCCAGCAGCCGTACGGTCTACGAGCAGTACTTC; CDR3 protein: CASSRTVYEQYF
D gene: TRBD2; V gene: TRBV2; clone size: many; J gene: TRBJ2-3; CDR3 DNA: TGTGCCAAGGGACGGGATGAGCTAGCGGATCGGATAGGGCAGTATTTT; CDR3 protein: CAKGRDELADRIGQYF
D gene: TRBD2; V gene: TRBV4-3; clone size: -; J gene: TRBJ2-2; CDR3 DNA: TGCGCCAGCAGCCAAAGCCTAGCGGGAGCTAACACCGGGGAGCTGTTTTTT; CDR3 protein: CASSQSLAGANTGELFF
D gene: -; V gene: TRBV9; clone size: -; J gene: TRBJ2-3; CDR3 DNA: TGTGCCAGCAGCGTATTAATCCAGGCAGATACGCAGTATTTT; CDR3 protein: CASSVLIQADTQYF
D gene: TRBD2; V gene: TRBV12-5; clone size: -; J gene: TRBJ2-5; CDR3 DNA: TGTGCTAGTGGGGGCCTAGCGGGGGTTCCGGAGACCCAGTACTTC; CDR3 protein: CASGGLAGVPETQYF
D gene: -; V gene: TRBV19; clone size: -; J gene: TRBJ2-3; CDR3 DNA: TGTGCCAGTAGTATAGGCAGAATCACAGATACGCAGTATTTT; CDR3 protein: CASSIGRITDTQYF
D gene: -; V gene: TRBV11-2; clone size: many; J gene: TRBJ1-1; CDR3 DNA: TGTGCCAGCAGCTTGGAACGCGGGCGCCGGGCTTTCTTT; CDR3 protein: CASSLERGRRAFF
D gene: -; V gene: TRBV4-1; clone size: once; J gene: TRBJ2-5; CDR3 DNA: TGCGCCAGCAGCCAAGATTCTGCCGGTTTTCAAGAGACCCAGTACTTC; CDR3 protein: CASSQDSAGFQETQYF
D gene: TRBD1; V gene: TRBV19; clone size: -; J gene: TRBJ1-2; CDR3 DNA: TGTGCCAGTAGAGTAGACGGGACAGCACTTTTTAACTATGGCTACACCTTC; CDR3 protein: CASRVDGTALFNYGYTF
D gene: -; V gene: TRBV7-8; clone size: -; J gene: TRBJ2-7; CDR3 DNA: TGTGCCAGCAGCTTAGGGCAGGGGCAGCTCTCCTACGAGCAGTACTTC; CDR3 protein: CASSLGQGQLSYEQYF